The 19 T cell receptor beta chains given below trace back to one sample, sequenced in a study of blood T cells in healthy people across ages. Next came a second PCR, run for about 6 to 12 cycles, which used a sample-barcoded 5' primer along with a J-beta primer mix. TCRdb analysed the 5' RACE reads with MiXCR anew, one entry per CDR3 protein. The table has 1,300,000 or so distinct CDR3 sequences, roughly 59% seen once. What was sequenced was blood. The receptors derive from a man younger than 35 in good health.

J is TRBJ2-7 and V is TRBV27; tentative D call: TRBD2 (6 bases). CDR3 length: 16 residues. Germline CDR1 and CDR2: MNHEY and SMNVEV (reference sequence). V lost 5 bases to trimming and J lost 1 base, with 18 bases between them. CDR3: CASSPRAGPSSYEQYF. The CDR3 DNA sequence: TGTGCCAGCAGTCCCCGCGCGGGACCTTCATCCTACGAGCAGTACTTC.

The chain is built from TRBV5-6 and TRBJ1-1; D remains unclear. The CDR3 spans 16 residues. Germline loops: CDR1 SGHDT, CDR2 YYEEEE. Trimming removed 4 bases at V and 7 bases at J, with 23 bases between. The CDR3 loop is CASSVTFAPEQREAFF. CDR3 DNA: TGTGCCAGCAGCGTGACATTTGCACCGGAACAACGTGAAGCTTTCTTT.

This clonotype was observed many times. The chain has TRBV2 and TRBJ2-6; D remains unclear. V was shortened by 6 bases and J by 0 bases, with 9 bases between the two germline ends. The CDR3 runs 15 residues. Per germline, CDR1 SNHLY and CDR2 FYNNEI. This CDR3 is CASSVGSSGANVLTF. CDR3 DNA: TGTGCCAGCAGCGTAGGCAGCTCTGGGGCCAACGTCCTGACTTTC.

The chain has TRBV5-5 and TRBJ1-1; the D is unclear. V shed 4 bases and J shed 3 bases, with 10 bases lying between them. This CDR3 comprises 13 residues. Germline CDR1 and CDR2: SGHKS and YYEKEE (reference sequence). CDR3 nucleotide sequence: TGTGCCAGCAGCCTTGCTATGTACACTGAAGCTTTCTTT. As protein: CASSLAMYTEAFF.

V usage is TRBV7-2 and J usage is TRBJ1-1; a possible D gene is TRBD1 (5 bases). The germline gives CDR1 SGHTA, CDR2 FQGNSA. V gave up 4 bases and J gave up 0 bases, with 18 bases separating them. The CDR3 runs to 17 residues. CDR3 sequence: CASSSIARRGMNTEAFF. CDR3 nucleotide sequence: TGTGCCAGCAGCTCAATTGCCCGAAGGGGCATGAACACTGAAGCTTTCTTT.

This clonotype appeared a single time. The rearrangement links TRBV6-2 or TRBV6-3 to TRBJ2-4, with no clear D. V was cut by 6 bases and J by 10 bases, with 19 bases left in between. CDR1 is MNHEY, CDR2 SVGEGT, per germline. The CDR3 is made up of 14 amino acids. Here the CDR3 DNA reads TGTGCCAGCAGGGATGCCAACAGCCGAGAGATTCAGTACTTC. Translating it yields CASRDANSREIQYF.

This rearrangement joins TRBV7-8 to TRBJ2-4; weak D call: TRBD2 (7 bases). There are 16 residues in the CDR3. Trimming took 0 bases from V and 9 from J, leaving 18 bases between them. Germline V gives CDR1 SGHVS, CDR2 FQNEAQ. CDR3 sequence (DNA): TGTGCCAGCAGCTTAGCAGGGGGGGGGGCTGGTGGCATTCAGTACTTC. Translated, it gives CASSLAGGGAGGIQYF.

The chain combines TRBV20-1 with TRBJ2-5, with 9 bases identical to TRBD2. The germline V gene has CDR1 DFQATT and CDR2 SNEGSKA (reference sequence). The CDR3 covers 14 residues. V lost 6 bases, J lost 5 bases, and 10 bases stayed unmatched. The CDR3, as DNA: TGCAGTGCCCATAATAGCGGGAGAAAGGAGACCCAGTACTTC. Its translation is CSAHNSGRKETQYF.

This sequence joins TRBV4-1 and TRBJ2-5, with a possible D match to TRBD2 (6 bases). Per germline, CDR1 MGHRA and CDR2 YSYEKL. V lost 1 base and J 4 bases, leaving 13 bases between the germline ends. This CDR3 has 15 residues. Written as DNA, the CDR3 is TGCGCCAGCAGCCAAGGAGTGCGGGGCGTAGAGACCCAGTACTTC. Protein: CASSQGVRGVETQYF.

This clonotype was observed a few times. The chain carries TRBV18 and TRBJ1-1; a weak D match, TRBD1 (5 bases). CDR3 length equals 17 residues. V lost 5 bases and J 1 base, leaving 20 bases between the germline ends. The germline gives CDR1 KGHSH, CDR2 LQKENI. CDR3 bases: TGTGCCAGCTCAACCTACGGGGGGTCCATGGGGAACACTGAAGCTTTCTTT. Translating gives CASSTYGGSMGNTEAFF.

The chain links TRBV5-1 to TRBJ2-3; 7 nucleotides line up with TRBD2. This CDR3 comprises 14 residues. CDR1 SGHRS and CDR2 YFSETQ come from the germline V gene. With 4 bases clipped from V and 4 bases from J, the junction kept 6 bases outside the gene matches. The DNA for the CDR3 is TGCGCCAGCAGCGACTTAACTAGCGCAGATACGCAGTATTTT. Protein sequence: CASSDLTSADTQYF.

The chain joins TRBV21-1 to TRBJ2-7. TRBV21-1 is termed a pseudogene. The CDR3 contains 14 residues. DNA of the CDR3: TGTGCCAGCAGCAAAGAGTACCTATCCTACGAGCAGTACTTC. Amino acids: CASSKEYLSYEQYF.

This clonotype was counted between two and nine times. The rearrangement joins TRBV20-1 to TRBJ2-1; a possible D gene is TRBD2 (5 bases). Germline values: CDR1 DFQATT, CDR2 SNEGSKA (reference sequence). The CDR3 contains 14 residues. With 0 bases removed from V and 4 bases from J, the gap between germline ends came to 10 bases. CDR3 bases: TGCAGTGCTAGAGAGCCTAGGACTTACAATGAGCAGTTCTTC. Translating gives CSAREPRTYNEQFF.

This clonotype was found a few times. This CDR3 is CSVEDTRTRTGELFF. In nucleotides, the CDR3 is TGCAGCGTTGAAGACACACGGACGCGGACCGGGGAGCTGTTTTTT. The chain links TRBV29-1 to TRBJ2-2; D gene unclear. CDR1 is SQVTM, CDR2 ANQGSEA, per germline. This CDR3 comprises 15 residues. V lost 0 bases to trimming and J lost 5 bases, with 13 bases between them.

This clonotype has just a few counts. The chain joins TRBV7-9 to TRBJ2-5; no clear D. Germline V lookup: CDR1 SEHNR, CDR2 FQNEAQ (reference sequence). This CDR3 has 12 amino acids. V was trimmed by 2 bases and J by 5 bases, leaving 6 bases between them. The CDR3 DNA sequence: TGTGCCAGCAGCTTATCGGTGGAGACCCAGTACTTC. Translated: CASSLSVETQYF.

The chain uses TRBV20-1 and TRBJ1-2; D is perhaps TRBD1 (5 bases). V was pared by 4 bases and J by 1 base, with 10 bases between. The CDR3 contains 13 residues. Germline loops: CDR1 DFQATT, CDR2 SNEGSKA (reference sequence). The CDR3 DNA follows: TGCAGTGCTACTTGGACAATTAACTATGGCTACACCTTC. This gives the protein CSATWTINYGYTF.

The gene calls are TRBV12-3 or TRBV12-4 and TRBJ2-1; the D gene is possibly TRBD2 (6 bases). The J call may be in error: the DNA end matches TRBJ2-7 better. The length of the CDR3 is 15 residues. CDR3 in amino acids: CASSYSGSSYNEQYF. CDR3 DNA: TGTGCCAGCAGTTATAGCGGAAGCTCCTACAATGAGCAGTACTTC.

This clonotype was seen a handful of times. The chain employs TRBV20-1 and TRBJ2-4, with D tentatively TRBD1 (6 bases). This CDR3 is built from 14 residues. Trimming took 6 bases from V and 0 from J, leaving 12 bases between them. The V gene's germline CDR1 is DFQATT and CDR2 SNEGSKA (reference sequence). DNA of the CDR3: TGCAGTGCAATAGACAGGTCAGCCAAAAACATTCAGTACTTC. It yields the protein CSAIDRSAKNIQYF.

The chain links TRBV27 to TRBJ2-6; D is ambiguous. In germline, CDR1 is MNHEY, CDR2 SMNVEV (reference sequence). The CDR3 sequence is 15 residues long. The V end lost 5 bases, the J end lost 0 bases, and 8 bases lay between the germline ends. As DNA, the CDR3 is TGTGCCAGCAGTGCCTTTAGCTCTGGGGCCAACGTCCTGACTTTC. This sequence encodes CASSAFSSGANVLTF.